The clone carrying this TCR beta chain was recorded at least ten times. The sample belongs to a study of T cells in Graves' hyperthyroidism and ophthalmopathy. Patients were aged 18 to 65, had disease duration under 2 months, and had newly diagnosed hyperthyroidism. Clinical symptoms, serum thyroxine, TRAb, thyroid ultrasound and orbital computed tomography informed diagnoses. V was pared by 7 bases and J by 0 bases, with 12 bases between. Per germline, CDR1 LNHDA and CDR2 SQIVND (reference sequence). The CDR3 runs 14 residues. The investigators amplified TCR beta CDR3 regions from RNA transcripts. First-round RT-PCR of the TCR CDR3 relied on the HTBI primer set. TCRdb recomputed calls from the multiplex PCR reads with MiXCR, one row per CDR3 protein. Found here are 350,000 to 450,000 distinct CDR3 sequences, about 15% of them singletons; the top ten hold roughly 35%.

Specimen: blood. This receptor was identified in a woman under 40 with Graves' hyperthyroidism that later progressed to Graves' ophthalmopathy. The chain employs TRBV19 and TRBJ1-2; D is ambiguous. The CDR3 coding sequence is TGTGCCAGTACTTCTCACCAATCTAACTATGGCTACACCTTC. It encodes CASTSHQSNYGYTF. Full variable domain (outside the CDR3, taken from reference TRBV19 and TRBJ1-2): DGGITQSPKYLFRKEGQNVTLSCEQNLNHDAMYWYRQDPGQGLRLIYYSQIVNDFQKGDIAEGYSVSREKKESFPLTVTSAQKNPTAFYLCASTSHQSNYGYTFGSGTRLTVV.